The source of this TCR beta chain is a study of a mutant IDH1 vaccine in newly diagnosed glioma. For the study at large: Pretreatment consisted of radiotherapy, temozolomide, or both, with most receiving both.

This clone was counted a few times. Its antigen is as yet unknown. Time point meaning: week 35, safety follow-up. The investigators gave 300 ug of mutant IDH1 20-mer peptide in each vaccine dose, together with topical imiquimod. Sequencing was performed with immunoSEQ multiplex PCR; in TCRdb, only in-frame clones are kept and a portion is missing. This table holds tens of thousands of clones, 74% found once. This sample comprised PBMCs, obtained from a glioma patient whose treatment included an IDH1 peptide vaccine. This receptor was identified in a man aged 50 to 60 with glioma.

The CDR3 loop reads CASTWGQINQPQHF. The DNA for the CDR3 is TGTGCCAGCACCTGGGGACAGATCAATCAGCCCCAGCATTTT. The chain uses TRBV6-6 and TRBJ1-5; the match to TRBD1 covers 7 bases. With 7 bases clipped from V and 3 bases from J, the junction kept 6 bases outside the gene matches. This CDR3 contains 14 residues. Germline lookup yields CDR1 MNHNY and CDR2 SVGAGI (reference sequence).